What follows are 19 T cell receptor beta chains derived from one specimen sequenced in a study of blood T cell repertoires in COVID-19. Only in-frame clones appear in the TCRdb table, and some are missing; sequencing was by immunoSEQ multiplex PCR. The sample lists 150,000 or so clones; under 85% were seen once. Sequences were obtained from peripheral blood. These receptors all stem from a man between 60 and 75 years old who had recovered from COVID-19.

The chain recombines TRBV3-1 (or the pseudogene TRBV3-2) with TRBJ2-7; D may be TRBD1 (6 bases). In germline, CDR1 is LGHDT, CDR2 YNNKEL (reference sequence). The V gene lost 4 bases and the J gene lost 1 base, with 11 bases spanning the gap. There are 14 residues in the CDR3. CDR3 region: CASSPTGLSYEQYF. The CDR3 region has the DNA TGTGCCAGCAGCCCTACAGGGTTGTCCTACGAGCAGTACTTC.

The CDR3 DNA reads as TGTGCCAGCAGCTCAAGGGTCGCGGGGGGGCCGACAGATACGCAGTATTTT. Residues: CASSSRVAGGPTDTQYF. The chain has TRBV7-3 and TRBJ2-3; 9 nucleotides agree with TRBD2. Germline CDR1 and CDR2: SGHTA and FQGTGA. The CDR3 consists of 17 residues. V gave up 4 bases and J gave up 3 bases; unmatched junction bases: 11.

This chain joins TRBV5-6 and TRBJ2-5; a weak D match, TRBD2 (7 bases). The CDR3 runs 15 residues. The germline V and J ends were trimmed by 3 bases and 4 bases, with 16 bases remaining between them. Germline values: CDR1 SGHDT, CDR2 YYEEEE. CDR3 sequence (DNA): TGTGCCAGCAGCTCCTTGGGGGGGGCGGGAGAGACCCAGTACTTC. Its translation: CASSSLGGAGETQYF.

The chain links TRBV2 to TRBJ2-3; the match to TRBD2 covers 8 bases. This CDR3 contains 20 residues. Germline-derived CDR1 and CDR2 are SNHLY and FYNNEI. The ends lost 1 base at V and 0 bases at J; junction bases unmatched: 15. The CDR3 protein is CASSEDGGALILTSTDTQYF. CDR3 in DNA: TGTGCCAGCAGTGAAGACGGGGGGGCCCTAATCCTGACTAGCACAGATACGCAGTATTTT.

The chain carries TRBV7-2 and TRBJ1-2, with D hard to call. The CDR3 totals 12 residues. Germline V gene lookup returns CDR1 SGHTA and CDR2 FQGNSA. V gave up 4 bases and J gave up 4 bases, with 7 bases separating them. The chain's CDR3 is CASSSFSYGYTF. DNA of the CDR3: TGTGCCAGCAGCTCGTTCTCCTATGGCTACACCTTC.

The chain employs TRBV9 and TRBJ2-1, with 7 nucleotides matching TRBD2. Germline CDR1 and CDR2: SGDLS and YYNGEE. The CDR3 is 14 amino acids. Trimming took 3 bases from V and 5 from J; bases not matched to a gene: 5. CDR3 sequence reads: CASSAGDYNNEQFF. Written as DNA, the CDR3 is TGTGCCAGCAGCGCGGGGGACTACAACAATGAGCAGTTCTTC.

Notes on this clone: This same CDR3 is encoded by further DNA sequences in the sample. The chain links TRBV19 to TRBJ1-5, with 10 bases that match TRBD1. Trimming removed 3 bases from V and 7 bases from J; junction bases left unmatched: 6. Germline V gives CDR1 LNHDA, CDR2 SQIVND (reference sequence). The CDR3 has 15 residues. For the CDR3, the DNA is TGTGCCAGTAGTATCAACCGGGACAGGGGCCAGCCCCAGCATTTT. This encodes CASSINRDRGQPQHF.

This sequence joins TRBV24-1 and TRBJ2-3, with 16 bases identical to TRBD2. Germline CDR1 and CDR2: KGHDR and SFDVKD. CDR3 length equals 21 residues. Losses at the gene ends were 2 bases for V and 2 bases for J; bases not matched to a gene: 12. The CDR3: CATSDSLAGLAGGPNTDTQYF. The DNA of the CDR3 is TGTGCCACCAGTGATTCTCTGGCGGGACTAGCGGGGGGGCCAAACACAGATACGCAGTATTTT.

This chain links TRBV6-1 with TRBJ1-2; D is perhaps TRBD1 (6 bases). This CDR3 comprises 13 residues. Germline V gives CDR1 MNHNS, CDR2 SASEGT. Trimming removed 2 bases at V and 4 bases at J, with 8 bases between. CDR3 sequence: CASSERTVYGYTF. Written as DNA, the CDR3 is TGTGCCAGCAGTGAACGGACAGTCTATGGCTACACCTTC.

This CDR3 reads CASSASPLAGGSVLETQYF. The CDR3 nucleotides are TGTGCCAGCAGCGCGAGCCCTCTAGCGGGGGGCTCGGTTTTGGAGACCCAGTACTTC. The rearrangement links TRBV9 to TRBJ2-5; 11 bases agree with TRBD2. The germline V gene encodes CDR1 SGDLS and CDR2 YYNGEE. This CDR3 region has 19 residues. After removal of 3 bases from V and 5 bases from J, the junction contained 18 bases not matched to a gene.

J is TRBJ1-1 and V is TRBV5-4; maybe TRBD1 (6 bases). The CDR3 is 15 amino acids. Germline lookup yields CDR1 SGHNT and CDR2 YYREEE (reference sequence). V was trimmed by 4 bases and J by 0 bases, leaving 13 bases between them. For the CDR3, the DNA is TGTGCCAGCAGCCCACGGACAGACATGAACACTGAAGCTTTCTTT. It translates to CASSPRTDMNTEAFF.

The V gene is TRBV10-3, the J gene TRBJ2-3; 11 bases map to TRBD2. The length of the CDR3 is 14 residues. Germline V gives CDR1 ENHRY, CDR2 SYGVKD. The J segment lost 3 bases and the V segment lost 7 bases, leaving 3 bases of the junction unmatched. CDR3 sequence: CAITASGGTDTQYF. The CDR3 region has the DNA TGTGCCATCACGGCTAGCGGGGGGACAGATACGCAGTATTTT.

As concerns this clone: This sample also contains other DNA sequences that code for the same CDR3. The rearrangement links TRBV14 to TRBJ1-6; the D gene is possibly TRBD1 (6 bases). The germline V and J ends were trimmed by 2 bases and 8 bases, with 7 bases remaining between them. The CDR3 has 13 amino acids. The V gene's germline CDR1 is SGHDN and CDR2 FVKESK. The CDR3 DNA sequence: TGTGCCAGCAGCCAACGACAGGATTCACCCCTCCACTTT. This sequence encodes CASSQRQDSPLHF.

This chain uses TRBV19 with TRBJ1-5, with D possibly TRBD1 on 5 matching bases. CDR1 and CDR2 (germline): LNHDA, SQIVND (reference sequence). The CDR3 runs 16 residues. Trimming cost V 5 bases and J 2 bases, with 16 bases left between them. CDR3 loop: CASSPGNRAGNQPQHF. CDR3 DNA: TGTGCCAGTAGTCCAGGGAATCGGGCGGGCAATCAGCCCCAGCATTTT.

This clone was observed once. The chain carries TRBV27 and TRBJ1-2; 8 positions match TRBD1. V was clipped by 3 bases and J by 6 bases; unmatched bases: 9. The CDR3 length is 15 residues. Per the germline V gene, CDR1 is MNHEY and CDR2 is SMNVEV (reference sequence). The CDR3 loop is CASSFAGQAWDGYTF. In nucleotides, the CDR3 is TGTGCCAGCAGTTTCGCGGGACAGGCCTGGGATGGCTACACCTTC.

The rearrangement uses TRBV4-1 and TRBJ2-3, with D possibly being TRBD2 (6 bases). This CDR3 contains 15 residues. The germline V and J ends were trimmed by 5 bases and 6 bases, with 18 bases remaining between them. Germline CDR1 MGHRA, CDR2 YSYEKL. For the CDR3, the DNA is TGCGCCAGCAGCTCCCGGGTCTCGGGGAGGGATACGCAGTATTTT. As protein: CASSSRVSGRDTQYF.

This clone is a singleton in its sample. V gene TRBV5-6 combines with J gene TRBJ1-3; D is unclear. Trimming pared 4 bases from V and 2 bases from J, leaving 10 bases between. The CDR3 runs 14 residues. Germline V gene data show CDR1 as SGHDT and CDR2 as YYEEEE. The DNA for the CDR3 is TGTGCCAGCAGCGTGACGAGGCCTGGAAACACCATATATTTT. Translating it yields CASSVTRPGNTIYF.

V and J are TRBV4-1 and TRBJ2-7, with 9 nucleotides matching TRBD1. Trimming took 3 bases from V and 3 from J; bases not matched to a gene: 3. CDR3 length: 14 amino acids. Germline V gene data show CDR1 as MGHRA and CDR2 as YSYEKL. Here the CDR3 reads CASSQGQGYYEQYF. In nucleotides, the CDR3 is TGCGCCAGCAGCCAGGGACAGGGATACTACGAGCAGTACTTC.

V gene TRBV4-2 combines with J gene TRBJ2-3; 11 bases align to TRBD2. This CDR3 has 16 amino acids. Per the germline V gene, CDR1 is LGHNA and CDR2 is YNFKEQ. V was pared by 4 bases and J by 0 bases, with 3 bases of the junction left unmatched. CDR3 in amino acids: CASSPTSGGSTDTQYF. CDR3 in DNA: TGTGCCAGCAGCCCAACTAGCGGGGGAAGCACAGATACGCAGTATTTT.